What follows are 3 T cell receptor beta chains derived from one specimen sequenced in a study of blood T cells in healthy people across ages. Then a second PCR, running about 6 to 11 cycles, was carried out with a sample-barcoded 5' primer and a J-beta primer mix. TCRdb processed the 5' RACE reads anew with MiXCR; each CDR3 protein has one entry. The sample carries about 580,000 distinct CDR3 sequences, around 48% recorded once. Sequencing was carried out using blood. The receptor source for this set is a man aged 80 or over in good health.

The J gene is TRBJ1-5, the V gene TRBV20-1, with 9 bases aligning to TRBD1. V shed 5 bases, J shed 9 bases, and the junction held 8 bases outside the gene matches. This CDR3 region has 13 residues. The V gene's germline CDR1 is DFQATT and CDR2 SNEGSKA (reference sequence). The CDR3 is CSAWTGAVRPQHF. The CDR3 DNA reads TGCAGTGCTTGGACAGGGGCCGTTAGGCCCCAGCATTTT.

This sequence joins TRBV20-1 and TRBJ2-1; tentative D call: TRBD1 (6 bases). CDR1 is DFQATT and CDR2 is SNEGSKA in the germline V gene (reference sequence). The CDR3 covers 13 residues. Trimming shortened V by 1 base and J by 13 bases, and 17 bases separated the two germline ends. The CDR3 nucleotides are TGCAGTGCTAGAGGTGACAGGTCCAAGACCCAGTTCTTC. Protein product: CSARGDRSKTQFF.

The rearrangement links TRBV7-8 to TRBJ2-1; a weak D match, TRBD2 (6 bases). CDR1 is SGHVS, CDR2 FQNEAQ, per germline. Trimming removed 5 bases from V and 5 bases from J, with 13 bases in between. CDR3 length equals 14 residues. The DNA for the CDR3 is TGTGCCAGCAGCCTAGGAGGGTGGGACAATGAGCAGTTCTTC. Translation: CASSLGGWDNEQFF.